The clone carrying this T cell receptor beta chain was counted between two and nine times. Sequencing was performed with immunoSEQ multiplex PCR; in TCRdb, only in-frame clones are kept and a portion is missing. Of approximately 18,000 clones detected, roughly 89% appear once; the ten largest clones hold less than 6%. The CDR3 runs 17 residues. The V end lost 3 bases, the J end lost 1 base, and 16 bases lay between the germline ends. The germline gives CDR1 LGHNA, CDR2 YNFKEQ. This record comes from a study of blood T cell repertoires in COVID-19. This chain links TRBV4-2 with TRBJ1-3, with D maybe TRBD1 (6 bases). What was sequenced was peripheral blood. This TCR came from a human donor in a cohort sampled during active COVID-19. CDR3: CASSQDRLFGSGNTIYF. The CDR3 coding sequence is TGTGCCAGCAGCCAGGACAGACTCTTCGGGTCTGGAAACACCATATATTTT.